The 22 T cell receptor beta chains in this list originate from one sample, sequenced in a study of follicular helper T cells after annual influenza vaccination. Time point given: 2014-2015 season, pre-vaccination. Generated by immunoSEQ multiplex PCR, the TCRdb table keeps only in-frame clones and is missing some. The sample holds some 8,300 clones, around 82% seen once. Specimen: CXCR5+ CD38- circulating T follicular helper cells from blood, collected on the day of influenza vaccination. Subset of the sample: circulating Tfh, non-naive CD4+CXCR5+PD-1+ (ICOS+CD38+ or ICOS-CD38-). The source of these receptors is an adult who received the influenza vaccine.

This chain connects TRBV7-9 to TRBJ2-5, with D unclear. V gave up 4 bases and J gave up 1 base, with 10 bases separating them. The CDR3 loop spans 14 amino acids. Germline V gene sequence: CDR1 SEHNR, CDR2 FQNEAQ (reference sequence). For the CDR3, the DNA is TGTGCCAGCAGCTCCTCCTTGGTCCAAGAGACCCAGTACTTC. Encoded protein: CASSSSLVQETQYF.

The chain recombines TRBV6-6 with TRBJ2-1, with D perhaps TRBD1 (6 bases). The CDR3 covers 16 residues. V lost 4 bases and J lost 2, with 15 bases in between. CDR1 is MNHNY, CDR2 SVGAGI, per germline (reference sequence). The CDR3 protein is CASSSGQPRTYNEQFF. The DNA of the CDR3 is TGTGCCAGCAGTTCCGGACAGCCTAGAACCTACAATGAGCAGTTCTTC.

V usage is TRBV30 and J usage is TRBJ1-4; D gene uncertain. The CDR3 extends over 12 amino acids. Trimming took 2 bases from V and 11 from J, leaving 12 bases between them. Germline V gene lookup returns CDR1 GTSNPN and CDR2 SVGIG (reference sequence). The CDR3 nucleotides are TGTGCCTGGAGTCCCGACTCGGCGAAACTGTTTTTT. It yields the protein CAWSPDSAKLFF.

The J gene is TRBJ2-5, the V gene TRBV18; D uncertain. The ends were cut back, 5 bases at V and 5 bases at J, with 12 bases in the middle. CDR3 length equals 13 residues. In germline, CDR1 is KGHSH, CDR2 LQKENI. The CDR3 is CASSSTEVETQYF. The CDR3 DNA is TGTGCCAGCTCATCGACTGAAGTGGAGACCCAGTACTTC.

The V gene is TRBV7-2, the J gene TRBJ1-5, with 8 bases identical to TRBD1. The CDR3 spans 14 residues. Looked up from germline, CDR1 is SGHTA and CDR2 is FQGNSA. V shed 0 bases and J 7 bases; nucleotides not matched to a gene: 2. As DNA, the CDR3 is TGTGCCAGCAGCTTAGCGACAGGGGAACAGCCCCAGCATTTT. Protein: CASSLATGEQPQHF.

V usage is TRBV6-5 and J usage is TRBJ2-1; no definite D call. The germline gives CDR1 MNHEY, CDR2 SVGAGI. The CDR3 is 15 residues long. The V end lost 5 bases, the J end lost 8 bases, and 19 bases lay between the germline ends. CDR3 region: CASSKSALGEDEQFF. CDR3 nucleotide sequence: TGTGCCAGCAGTAAGTCCGCCCTCGGAGAGGATGAGCAGTTCTTC.

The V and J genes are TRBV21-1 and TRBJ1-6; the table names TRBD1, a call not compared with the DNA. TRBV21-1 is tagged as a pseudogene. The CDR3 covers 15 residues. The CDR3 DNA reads TGTGCCAGCAGCAACAAGGGACAGCCTAATTCACCCCTCCACTTT. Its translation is CASSNKGQPNSPLHF.

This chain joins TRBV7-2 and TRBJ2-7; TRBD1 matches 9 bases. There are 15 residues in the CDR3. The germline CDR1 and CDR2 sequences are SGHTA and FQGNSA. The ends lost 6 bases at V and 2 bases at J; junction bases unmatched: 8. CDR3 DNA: TGTGCCAGCAGTAGTACCGGGACAGGGACCTACGAGCAGTACTTC. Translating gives CASSSTGTGTYEQYF.

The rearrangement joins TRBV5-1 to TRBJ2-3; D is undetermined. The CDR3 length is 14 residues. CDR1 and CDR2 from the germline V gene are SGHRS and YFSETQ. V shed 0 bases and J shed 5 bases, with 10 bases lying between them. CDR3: CASSLAEVGDTQYF. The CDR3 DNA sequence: TGCGCCAGCAGCTTGGCCGAGGTAGGAGATACGCAGTATTTT.

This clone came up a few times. CDR3 sequence reads: CASRPGHLGNQPQHF. The DNA for the CDR3 is TGTGCCAGCAGACCAGGACACCTTGGAAATCAGCCCCAGCATTTT. This chain joins TRBV6-1 and TRBJ1-5; possible D gene TRBD1, 5 bases. With 6 bases removed from V and 4 bases from J, the gap between germline ends came to 16 bases. The CDR3 covers 15 residues. Germline-derived CDR1 and CDR2 are MNHNS and SASEGT.

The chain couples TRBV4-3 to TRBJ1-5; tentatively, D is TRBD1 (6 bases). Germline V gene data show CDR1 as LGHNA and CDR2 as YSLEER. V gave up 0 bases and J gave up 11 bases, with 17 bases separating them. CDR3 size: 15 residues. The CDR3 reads CASSQDVGGGFTQHF. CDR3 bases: TGCGCCAGCAGCCAAGATGTAGGGGGGGGGTTTACCCAGCATTTT.

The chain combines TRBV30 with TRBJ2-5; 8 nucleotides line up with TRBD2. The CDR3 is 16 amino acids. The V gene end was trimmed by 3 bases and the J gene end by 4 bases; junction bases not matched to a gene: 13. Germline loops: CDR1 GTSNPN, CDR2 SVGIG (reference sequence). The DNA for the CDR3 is TGTGCCTGGAGCGTCCCGGGACTAGGATATGGAGAGACCCAGTACTTC. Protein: CAWSVPGLGYGETQYF.

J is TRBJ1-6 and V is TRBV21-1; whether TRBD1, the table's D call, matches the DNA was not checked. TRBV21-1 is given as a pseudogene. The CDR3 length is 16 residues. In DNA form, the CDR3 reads TGTGCCAGCAGCAAAGACGAGACAGGGGTAGGGTCACCCCTCCACTTT. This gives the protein CASSKDETGVGSPLHF.

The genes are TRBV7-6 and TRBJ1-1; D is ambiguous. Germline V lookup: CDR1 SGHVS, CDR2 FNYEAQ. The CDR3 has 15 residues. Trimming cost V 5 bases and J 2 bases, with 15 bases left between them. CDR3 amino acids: CASSPGPQENTEAFF. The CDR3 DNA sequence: TGTGCCAGCAGCCCCGGGCCCCAGGAAAACACTGAAGCTTTCTTT.

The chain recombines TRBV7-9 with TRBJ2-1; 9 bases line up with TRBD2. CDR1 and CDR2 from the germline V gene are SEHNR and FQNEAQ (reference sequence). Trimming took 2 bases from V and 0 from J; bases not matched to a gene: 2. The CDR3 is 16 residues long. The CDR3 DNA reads TGTGCCAGCAGCTTAACAGCGGGGGGCTCCTACAATGAGCAGTTCTTC. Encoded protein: CASSLTAGGSYNEQFF.

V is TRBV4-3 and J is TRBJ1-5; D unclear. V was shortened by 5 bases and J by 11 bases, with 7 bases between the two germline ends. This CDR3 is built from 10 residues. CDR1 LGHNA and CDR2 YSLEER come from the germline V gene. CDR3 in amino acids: CASSSKAQHF. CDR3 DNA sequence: TGCGCCAGCAGCTCGAAGGCCCAGCATTTT.

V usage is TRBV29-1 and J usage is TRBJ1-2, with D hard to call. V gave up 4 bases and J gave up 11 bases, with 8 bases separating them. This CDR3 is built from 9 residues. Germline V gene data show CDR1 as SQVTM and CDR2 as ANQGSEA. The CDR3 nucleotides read TGCAGCGTTGGTCCGGGGTACACCTTC. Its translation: CSVGPGYTF.

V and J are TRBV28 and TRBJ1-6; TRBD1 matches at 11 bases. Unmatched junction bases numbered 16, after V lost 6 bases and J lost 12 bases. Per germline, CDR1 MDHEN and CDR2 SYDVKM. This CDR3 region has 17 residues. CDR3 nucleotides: TGTGCCAGCAGGCATACGGGACAGGGGGTCAAGTTAAGACCCCTCCACTTT. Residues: CASRHTGQGVKLRPLHF.

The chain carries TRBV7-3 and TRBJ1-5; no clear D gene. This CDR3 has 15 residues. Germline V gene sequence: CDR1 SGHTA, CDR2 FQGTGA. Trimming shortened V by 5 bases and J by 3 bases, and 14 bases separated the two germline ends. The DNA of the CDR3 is TGTGCCAGCAGCCCTAAAGGGCAGATCAATCAGCCCCAGCATTTT. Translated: CASSPKGQINQPQHF.

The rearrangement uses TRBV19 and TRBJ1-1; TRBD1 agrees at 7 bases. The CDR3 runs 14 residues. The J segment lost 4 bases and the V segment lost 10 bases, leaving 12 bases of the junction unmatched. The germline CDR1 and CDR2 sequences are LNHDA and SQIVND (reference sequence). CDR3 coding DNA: TGTGCCACCACAAAGGGGGCGGTTGGCACTGAAGCTTTCTTT. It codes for CATTKGAVGTEAFF.

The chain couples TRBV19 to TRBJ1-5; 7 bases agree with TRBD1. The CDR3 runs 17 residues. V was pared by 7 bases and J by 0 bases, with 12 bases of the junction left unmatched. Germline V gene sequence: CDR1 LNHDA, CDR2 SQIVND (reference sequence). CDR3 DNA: TGTGCCAGTACAGAGCGAACAGGGGTGACTAGCAATCAGCCCCAGCATTTT. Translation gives CASTERTGVTSNQPQHF. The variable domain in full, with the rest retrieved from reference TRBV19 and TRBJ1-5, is DGGITQSPKYLFRKEGQNVTLSCEQNLNHDAMYWYRQDPGQGLRLIYYSQIVNDFQKGDIAEGYSVSREKKESFPLTVTSAQKNPTAFYLCASTERTGVTSNQPQHFGDGTRLSIL.

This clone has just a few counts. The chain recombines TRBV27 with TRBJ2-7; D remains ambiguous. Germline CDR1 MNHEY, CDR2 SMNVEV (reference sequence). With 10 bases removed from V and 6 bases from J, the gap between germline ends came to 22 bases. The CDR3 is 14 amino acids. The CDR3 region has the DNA TGTGCCACCCACCCATCCTGGGGTTTGGGCGAGCAGTACTTC. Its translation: CATHPSWGLGEQYF.